The 25 T cell receptor beta chains below come from one sample, sequenced in a study of shared clonotypes between healthy human individuals. Profiling relied on immunoSEQ multiplex PCR, and the TCRdb table lists in-frame clones only, not all of them. The top ten hold around 25% of the sample, which has about 100,000 clones, about 66% seen once. Sequenced: memory CD8+ T cells sorted from blood. Subset in this sample: CD45RO+ cells pooled with CCR7-negative TemRA cells. Every receptor here comes from a woman in her thirties in good health.

This chain uses TRBV4-1 with TRBJ1-2; 7 bases agree with TRBD1. This CDR3 has 17 amino acids. Germline values: CDR1 MGHRA, CDR2 YSYEKL. The V segment lost 1 base and the J segment 7 bases; nucleotides outside the gene matches: 15. The CDR3 region has the DNA TGCGCCAGCAGCCAAGGCGAAGTGGAGGGGGCGCGACTTGGCTACACCTTC. Its translation: CASSQGEVEGARLGYTF.

The chain is built from TRBV5-1 and TRBJ1-3, with D hard to call. Per the germline V gene, CDR1 is SGHRS and CDR2 is YFSETQ. There are 14 residues in the CDR3. Trimming removed 0 bases from V and 4 bases from J, with 8 bases in between. CDR3 amino acids: CASSLAGYGNTIYF. CDR3 coding DNA: TGCGCCAGCAGCTTGGCGGGATACGGAAACACCATATATTTT.

The chain employs TRBV10-1 and TRBJ2-1, with 11 bases that match TRBD2. Germline V gives CDR1 WNHNN, CDR2 SYGVQD (reference sequence). V trimming: 4 bases; J trimming: 4 bases; junction bases outside the gene matches: 9. This CDR3 is built from 17 residues. The CDR3 region has the DNA TGCGCCAGCAGTGGAACCGGGACTAGCGGAGCATACAATGAGCAGTTCTTC. Its protein is CASSGTGTSGAYNEQFF.

The chain combines TRBV27 with TRBJ2-4; TRBD2 matches at 11 bases. The germline V gene encodes CDR1 MNHEY and CDR2 SMNVEV (reference sequence). Trimming took 2 bases from V and 4 from J; bases not matched to a gene: 1. This CDR3 has 15 amino acids. CDR3 DNA: TGTGCCAGCAGTTTAGGGACTAGCGGTAAAAACATTCAGTACTTC. Translating gives CASSLGTSGKNIQYF.

The chain links TRBV7-2 to TRBJ2-5; the match to TRBD2 covers 11 bases. CDR1 is SGHTA, CDR2 FQGNSA, per germline. The CDR3 totals 15 residues. The V segment lost 3 bases and the J segment 6 bases; nucleotides outside the gene matches: 6. For the CDR3, the DNA is TGTGCCAGCAGCTTTCCGACTAGCGGGATCAAGACCCAGTACTTC. It codes for CASSFPTSGIKTQYF.

The rearrangement links TRBV19 to TRBJ2-6; a possible D gene is TRBD1 (5 bases). The V and J ends lost 10 bases and 3 bases respectively, with 13 bases between them. CDR3 length: 14 amino acids. Germline assignment: CDR1 LNHDA and CDR2 SQIVND (reference sequence). The CDR3 is CATSGILGANVLTF. The CDR3 bases are TGTGCCACCTCAGGGATTCTTGGGGCCAACGTCCTGACTTTC.

The chain employs TRBV7-9 and TRBJ2-7; no clear D. This CDR3 spans 14 amino acids. The V gene lost 6 bases and the J gene lost 7 bases, with 19 bases spanning the gap. Germline loops: CDR1 SEHNR, CDR2 FQNEAQ (reference sequence). Here the CDR3 reads CASRSGLQTAEQYF. The DNA for the CDR3 is TGTGCCAGCAGGTCCGGGCTCCAGACGGCTGAGCAGTACTTC.

This sequence joins TRBV7-2 and TRBJ1-5, with D unclear. This CDR3 comprises 15 residues. Trimming cost V 5 bases and J 0 bases, with 11 bases left between them. Germline values: CDR1 SGHTA, CDR2 FQGNSA. CDR3: CASSRSVNSNQPQHF. In nucleotides, the CDR3 is TGTGCCAGCAGCCGAAGCGTAAATAGCAATCAGCCCCAGCATTTT.

Here the CDR3 reads CASTFPTGPSNQPQHF. The CDR3 DNA follows: TGTGCCAGCACCTTCCCGACAGGACCAAGCAATCAGCCCCAGCATTTT. This chain joins TRBV28 and TRBJ1-5; tentative D call: TRBD1 (6 bases). This CDR3 comprises 16 residues. Germline V gives CDR1 MDHEN, CDR2 SYDVKM. V was shortened by 7 bases and J by 1 base, with 17 bases between the two germline ends.

The chain joins TRBV4-2 to TRBJ2-5, with D perhaps matching TRBD2 (6 bases). The J call may be faulty, since TRBJ2-7 better matches the DNA end. The CDR3 contains 17 residues. CDR1 is LGHNA and CDR2 is YNFKEQ in the germline V gene. This CDR3 reads CASSLRSGGRLAYEQYF. For the CDR3, the DNA is TGTGCCAGCAGCCTAAGATCGGGCGGCAGACTAGCCTACGAGCAGTACTTC.

This rearrangement joins TRBV29-1 to TRBJ1-2; D perhaps matches TRBD1 (5 bases). The germline gives CDR1 SQVTM, CDR2 ANQGSEA. Trimming stripped 6 bases from V and 2 bases from J, with 13 bases between. This CDR3 comprises 13 residues. The CDR3 spells CSVSGGENYGYTF. CDR3 nucleotides: TGCAGCGTGTCGGGGGGGGAGAACTATGGCTACACCTTC.

V usage is TRBV5-1 and J usage is TRBJ2-1, with 9 bases aligning to TRBD2. Germline CDR1 is SGHRS and CDR2 is YFSETQ. V lost 2 bases and J lost 7; bases outside the gene matches: 4. The CDR3 is 14 residues long. CDR3 region: CASSLRGRDNEQFF. CDR3 in DNA: TGCGCCAGCAGCTTACGCGGGAGGGATAATGAGCAGTTCTTC.

The chain uses TRBV11-3 and TRBJ2-7; 8 bases are shared with TRBD2. The CDR3 runs 13 residues. Germline V gene data show CDR1 as SGHNT and CDR2 as YENEEA. After removal of 5 bases from V and 6 bases from J, the junction contained 6 bases not matched to a gene. CDR3 amino acids: CASSLSGKVEQYF. CDR3 in DNA: TGTGCCAGCAGCCTTAGCGGGAAGGTCGAGCAGTACTTC.

The gene calls are TRBV19 and TRBJ1-2; tentatively, D is TRBD1 (6 bases). Trimming cost V 5 bases and J 4 bases, with 20 bases left between them. Germline V gene data show CDR1 as LNHDA and CDR2 as SQIVND (reference sequence). The CDR3 length is 16 residues. The CDR3 region has the DNA TGTGCCAGTAGTCCCCTCCGGGACACGAACGCCTATGGCTACACCTTC. Encoded protein: CASSPLRDTNAYGYTF.

This clone has a handful of counts. The chain carries TRBV27 and TRBJ1-1; D gene unclear. The CDR3 sequence is 15 residues long. Germline CDR1 reads MNHEY; CDR2 reads SMNVEV (reference sequence). Trimming took 3 bases from V and 8 from J, leaving 19 bases between them. Here the CDR3 DNA reads TGTGCCAGCAGTTTGGGCAGTACCCTCCTATTCGAAGCTTTCTTT. This codes for CASSLGSTLLFEAFF.

This clone was counted a few times. The gene calls are TRBV28 and TRBJ2-2; D unresolved. The germline V gene encodes CDR1 MDHEN and CDR2 SYDVKM. V was cut by 1 base and J by 5 bases, with 8 bases left in between. The CDR3 runs 14 residues. The DNA of the CDR3 is TGTGCCAGCAGTTTATTCGGAGTTACCGGGGAGCTGTTTTTT. Translated: CASSLFGVTGELFF.

This clone was counted only a few times. J is TRBJ1-5 and V is TRBV6-6; D is perhaps TRBD1 (6 bases). The CDR3 covers 14 residues. The germline V gene has CDR1 MNHNY and CDR2 SVGAGI (reference sequence). V was trimmed by 6 bases and J by 5 bases, leaving 14 bases between them. CDR3 sequence: CASSPDRNYQPQHF. Here the CDR3 DNA reads TGTGCCAGCAGCCCAGACAGGAACTATCAGCCCCAGCATTTT.

This clone appeared many times. Sequence at one end of the junction differs from germline and may be a read error. The chain combines TRBV10-3 with TRBJ2-7; TRBD2 might be the D (5 bases). The CDR3 is 13 amino acids. Germline V gene lookup returns CDR1 ENHRY and CDR2 SYGVKD. This chain's CDR3 is CASSSGLLGEQYF. The CDR3 DNA reads as TGTGCCAGCAGTTCCGGACTTCTCGGGGAGCAGTACTTC.

V and J are TRBV6-4 and TRBJ2-4, with 11 bases fitting TRBD2. CDR3 size: 14 residues. The V gene end was trimmed by 8 bases and the J gene end by 8 bases; junction bases not matched to a gene: 8. Per germline, CDR1 MRHNA and CDR2 SNTAGT. CDR3: CASGNTSGSDIQYF. The CDR3 DNA is TGTGCCAGCGGAAATACTAGCGGGAGTGACATTCAGTACTTC.

The V and J genes are TRBV11-2 and TRBJ1-1; D gene ambiguous. The CDR3 is 14 residues long. From germline, CDR1 is SGHAT and CDR2 FQNNGV. V dropped 1 base and J dropped 4 bases, with 10 bases sitting between them. This chain's CDR3 is CASSLGPGSTEAFF. CDR3 DNA: TGTGCCAGCAGCTTAGGACCGGGGAGCACTGAAGCTTTCTTT.

The rearrangement links TRBV11-2 to TRBJ2-1; D is uncertain. This CDR3 has 16 residues. The V gene's germline CDR1 is SGHAT and CDR2 FQNNGV. Between the trimmed V and J ends, which lost 5 bases and 0 bases, there was a span of 14 bases. The CDR3 is CASSPHPLISYNEQFF. Written as DNA, the CDR3 is TGTGCCAGCAGCCCTCACCCCCTGATCTCCTACAATGAGCAGTTCTTC. The entire variable domain, with the rest obtained from reference TRBV11-2 and TRBJ2-1, is as follows: EAGVAQSPRYKIIEKRQSVAFWCNPISGHATLYWYQQILGQGPKLLIQFQNNGVVDDSQLPKDRFSAERLKGVDSTLKIQPAKLEDSAVYLCASSPHPLISYNEQFFGPGTRLTVL.

In its sample, this clone was seen a few times. The chain combines TRBV7-2 with TRBJ2-7; the D is unclear. The CDR3 spans 17 residues. V lost 1 base and J 2 bases, leaving 18 bases between the germline ends. Germline loops: CDR1 SGHTA, CDR2 FQGNSA. Here the CDR3 DNA reads TGTGCCAGCAGCTTAGTTTTTTTTCCGGGCACCACCTACGAGCAGTACTTC. Its translation is CASSLVFFPGTTYEQYF.

The V call is TRBV10-3, the J call TRBJ1-5; D is possibly TRBD1 (6 bases). This CDR3 is built from 15 residues. Trimming stripped 0 bases from V and 7 bases from J, with 13 bases between. CDR1 ENHRY and CDR2 SYGVKD come from the germline V gene. The CDR3 region has the DNA TGTGCCATCAGTGAGTCTCAGGGGTTGGGGCAGCCCCAGCATTTT. Protein: CAISESQGLGQPQHF.

The chain carries TRBV15 and TRBJ2-7; the match to TRBD2 covers 16 bases. Trimming cost V 0 bases and J 2 bases; bases outside gene matches: 10. The CDR3 spans 20 residues. The germline V gene encodes CDR1 LNHNV and CDR2 YYDKDF (reference sequence). The CDR3 reads CATSREPGLAGGPSPYEQYF. The CDR3 DNA sequence: TGTGCCACCAGCAGAGAGCCGGGACTAGCGGGAGGGCCGAGCCCCTACGAGCAGTACTTC. Full variable domain (remainder filled in from reference TRBV15 and TRBJ2-7): DAMVIQNPRYQVTQFGKPVTLSCSQTLNHNVMYWYQQKSSQAPKLLFHYYDKDFNNEADTPDNFQSRRPNTSFCFLDIRSPGLGDTAMYLCATSREPGLAGGPSPYEQYFGPGTRLTVT.

This chain links TRBV5-1 with TRBJ2-7, with a weak D call TRBD2 (6 bases). Trimming cost V 0 bases and J 6 bases, with 10 bases left between them. Germline V gene sequence: CDR1 SGHRS, CDR2 YFSETQ. The CDR3 totals 13 residues. The CDR3 is CASSLGASVEQYF. CDR3 bases: TGCGCCAGCAGCTTGGGGGCTAGCGTCGAGCAGTACTTC.